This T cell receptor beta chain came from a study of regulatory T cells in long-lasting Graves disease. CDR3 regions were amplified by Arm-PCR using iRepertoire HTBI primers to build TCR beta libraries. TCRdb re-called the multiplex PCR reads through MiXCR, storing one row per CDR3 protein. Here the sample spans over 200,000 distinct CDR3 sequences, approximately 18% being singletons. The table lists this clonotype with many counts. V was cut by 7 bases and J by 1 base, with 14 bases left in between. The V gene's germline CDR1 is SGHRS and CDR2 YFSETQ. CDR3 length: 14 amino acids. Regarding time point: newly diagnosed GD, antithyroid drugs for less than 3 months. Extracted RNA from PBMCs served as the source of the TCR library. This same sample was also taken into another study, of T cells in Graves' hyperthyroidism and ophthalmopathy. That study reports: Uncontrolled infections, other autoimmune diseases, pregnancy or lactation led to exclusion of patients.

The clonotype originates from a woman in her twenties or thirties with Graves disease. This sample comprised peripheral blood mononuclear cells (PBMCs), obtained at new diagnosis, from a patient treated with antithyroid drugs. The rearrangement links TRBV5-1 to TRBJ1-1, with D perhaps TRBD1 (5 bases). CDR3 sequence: CASGVQAENTEAFF. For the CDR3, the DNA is TGCGCCAGCGGCGTACAGGCGGAGAACACTGAAGCTTTCTTT.